Following are 3 T cell receptor beta chains from one sample sequenced in a study of blood T cell repertoires in COVID-19. Assay: immunoSEQ multiplex PCR; the TCRdb copy retains only in-frame clones and omits some. This table has around 200,000 clones, around 87% appearing once. Sequencing was carried out using peripheral blood. The source of these receptors is a man aged 40-50 years with active or convalescent COVID-19.

V gene TRBV14 combines with J gene TRBJ2-1, with 12 bases that match TRBD2. Germline CDR1 reads SGHDN; CDR2 reads FVKESK. CDR3 length: 16 residues. The V gene end was trimmed by 4 bases and the J gene end by 4 bases; junction bases not matched to a gene: 5. The CDR3 protein is CASSRLAGDLYNEQFF. In nucleotides, the CDR3 is TGTGCCAGCAGCCGACTAGCGGGGGATCTATACAATGAGCAGTTCTTC. Full variable domain (remainder filled in from reference TRBV14 and TRBJ2-1): EAGVTQFPSHSVIEKGQTVTLRCDPISGHDNLYWYRRVMGKEIKFLLHFVKESKQDESGMPNNRFLAERTGGTYSTLKVQPAELEDSGVYFCASSRLAGDLYNEQFFGPGTRLTVL.

The rearrangement uses TRBV25-1 and TRBJ1-1; D call uncertain. From germline, CDR1 is MGHDK and CDR2 SYGVNS. CDR3 length: 13 residues. V was pared by 6 bases and J by 4 bases, with 12 bases between. In DNA, the CDR3 is TGTGCCAGCAGGGCGGTGGCAGCCACTGAAGCTTTCTTT. Translating gives CASRAVAATEAFF.

V usage is TRBV11-2 and J usage is TRBJ2-3, with 8 bases lining up with TRBD1. The germline V gene has CDR1 SGHAT and CDR2 FQNNGV. Unmatched junction bases numbered 8, after V lost 5 bases and J lost 4 bases. This CDR3 contains 15 residues. Written as DNA, the CDR3 is TGTGCCAGCAGCCTAGGGACAGGTCAACCAGATACGCAGTATTTT. Translating it yields CASSLGTGQPDTQYF.